Ten or more counts support the clone carrying this T cell receptor (beta chain). Germline V lookup: CDR1 MDHEN, CDR2 SYDVKM. V dropped 6 bases and J dropped 3 bases, with 15 bases sitting between them. The CDR3 contains 14 residues. These data originate in a study of identical twins. TCRdb called the 5' RACE reads again in MiXCR, with one record for every CDR3 protein. The sample yields approximately 600,000 distinct CDR3 sequences, 7.1% seen once. Another study also made use of these data, one on yellow fever vaccine responses in identical twins. As reported in that work: Twin vaccine T cell responses reportedly seemed partly convergent, partly personalized.

This receptor was identified in a woman younger than 35 in good health. The chain uses TRBV28 and TRBJ2-7; perhaps TRBD2 as D (6 bases). Sequenced: PBMCs. CDR3 region: CASRRTGSDYEQYF. CDR3 DNA sequence: TGTGCCAGCAGGCGAACCGGGAGCGACTACGAGCAGTACTTC.